This T cell receptor (beta chain) came from a study of T-cell reconstitution after alpha-beta-depleted transplantation in children. Study-wide findings and caveats: Several hundred graft clones that had expanded were reportedly the source of alpha-beta T cells about two months after transplant. Newly produced T cells mostly accounted for T-cell counts and diversity one year post-transplant.

Construction of the TCRbeta library involved unique molecular identifiers. MiXCR, run by TCRdb on the PCR reads, gives a single entry per CDR3 protein. The sample holds some 140,000 distinct CDR3 sequences, about 9.9% seen once. This clonotype has more than one count but fewer than ten. Its antigen is as yet unknown. This CDR3 spans 14 amino acids. V was shortened by 2 bases and J by 5 bases, with 11 bases between the two germline ends. From germline, CDR1 is SGHKS and CDR2 YYEKEE (reference sequence). This chain joins TRBV5-5 and TRBJ2-1; D gene unclear. This sequence originates from a girl under three years old who had a stem cell transplant for combined immunodeficiency, so the T cells may come from the graft donor. The specimen comprised PBMCs, mostly from graft donor cells, sampled 180 days after TCRalphabeta/CD19-depleted stem cell transplant. The CDR3 reads CASSFRSDDNEQFF. CDR3 bases: TGTGCCAGCAGCTTTCGTTCGGACGACAATGAGCAGTTCTTC.